A selection of T cell receptor beta chains follows, all from one sample in a study of shared clonotypes between healthy human individuals. The data were produced by immunoSEQ multiplex PCR, yet TCRdb's version contains in-frame clones alone and is incomplete. This sample yields roughly 1,500,000 clones, of which 98% are seen a single time; roughly 0.45% belongs to the top ten. The sample consisted of naive CD4+ T cells sorted from blood. Receptor source: a man aged 25-45 years in good health. CDR3s include the opening cysteine and the closing phenylalanine or tryptophan. Each record gives: D gene, V gene, J gene, CDR3 protein, CDR3 DNA. A D gene is named only where the DNA matches it firmly.

>.|TRBV18|TRBJ2-5
CASSPLPQETQYF
TGTGCCAGCTCACCACTCCCCCAAGAGACCCAGTACTTC
>TRBD1|TRBV2|TRBJ2-7
CASSTGQGAYEQYF
TGTGCCAGCAGTACAGGACAGGGTGCCTACGAGCAGTACTTC
>TRBD2|TRBV2|TRBJ2-1
CATLGGLAGGNEQFF
TGTGCCACCCTCGGAGGGCTAGCGGGAGGCAATGAGCAGTTCTTC
>TRBD1|TRBV11-3|TRBJ1-2
CASSSDSGTASQFTF
TGTGCCAGCAGCTCCGACTCCGGGACAGCCTCTCAATTCACCTTC
>.|TRBV5-5|TRBJ1-2
CASSLADYGYTF
TGTGCCAGCAGCTTGGCCGACTATGGCTACACCTTC
>.|TRBV18|TRBJ2-2
CASSPLAGTGELFF
TGTGCCAGCTCACCCTTGGCGGGCACCGGGGAGCTGTTTTTT
>TRBD2|TRBV6-1|TRBJ2-7
CASSDTIAGTYEQYF
TGTGCCAGCAGTGACACGATAGCGGGTACCTACGAGCAGTACTTC
>.|TRBV7-9|TRBJ2-3
CASSSVPDTQYF
TGTGCCAGCAGCTCCGTTCCCGATACGCAGTATTTT
>.|TRBV27|TRBJ2-3
CASSRDLPSTDTQYF
TGTGCCAGCAGCCGGGACTTACCAAGCACAGATACGCAGTATTTT
>.|TRBV5-1|TRBJ2-3
CASSLVGFPDTQYF
TGCGCCAGCAGCTTGGTAGGCTTTCCAGATACGCAGTATTTT
>.|TRBV28|TRBJ1-1
CASSPSVSTEAFF
TGTGCCAGCAGCCCAAGTGTTAGCACTGAAGCTTTCTTT
>TRBD2|TRBV9|TRBJ2-3
CASNLGGADTQYF
TGTGCCAGCAACCTGGGGGGGGCAGATACGCAGTATTTT
>.|TRBV5-1|TRBJ2-4
CASSLEQGNIQYF
TGCGCCAGCAGCTTGGAACAGGGAAACATTCAGTACTTC
>.|TRBV6-5|TRBJ2-7
CASSWGDRTPTYEQYF
TGTGCCAGCAGTTGGGGGGACAGAACCCCCACCTACGAGCAGTACTTC
>.|TRBV7-8|TRBJ1-5
CASSLAFHSNQPQHF
TGTGCCAGCAGCTTAGCGTTTCATAGCAATCAGCCCCAGCATTTT
>.|TRBV5-1|TRBJ2-3
CASSLESPSTDTQYF
TGCGCCAGCAGCTTGGAGAGTCCTAGCACAGATACGCAGTATTTT
>TRBD2|TRBV7-2|TRBJ2-2
CASSLVARAAGVGELFF
TGTGCCAGCAGCTTAGTAGCCCGAGCGGCGGGAGTCGGGGAGCTGTTTTTT
>TRBD1|TRBV5-1|TRBJ1-3
CASSPQGVAGNTIYF
TGCGCCAGCAGCCCACAGGGGGTTGCTGGAAACACCATATATTTT
>.|TRBV9|TRBJ2-1
CASSVAGPSVEQFF
TGTGCCAGCAGCGTCGCCGGGCCCTCCGTTGAGCAGTTCTTC
>.|TRBV7-8|TRBJ2-5
CASSRSPQYF
TGTGCCAGCAGCCGCAGTCCCCAGTACTTC
>.|TRBV2|TRBJ2-5
CASTELGGGGETQYF
TGTGCCAGCACTGAGCTTGGAGGGGGCGGGGAGACCCAGTACTTC
>.|TRBV2|TRBJ1-1
CASSGAANTEAFF
TGTGCCAGCAGCGGGGCGGCGAACACTGAAGCTTTCTTT
>.|TRBV6-5|TRBJ2-3
CASSWTDLTDTQYF
TGTGCCAGCAGTTGGACAGATCTCACAGATACGCAGTATTTT